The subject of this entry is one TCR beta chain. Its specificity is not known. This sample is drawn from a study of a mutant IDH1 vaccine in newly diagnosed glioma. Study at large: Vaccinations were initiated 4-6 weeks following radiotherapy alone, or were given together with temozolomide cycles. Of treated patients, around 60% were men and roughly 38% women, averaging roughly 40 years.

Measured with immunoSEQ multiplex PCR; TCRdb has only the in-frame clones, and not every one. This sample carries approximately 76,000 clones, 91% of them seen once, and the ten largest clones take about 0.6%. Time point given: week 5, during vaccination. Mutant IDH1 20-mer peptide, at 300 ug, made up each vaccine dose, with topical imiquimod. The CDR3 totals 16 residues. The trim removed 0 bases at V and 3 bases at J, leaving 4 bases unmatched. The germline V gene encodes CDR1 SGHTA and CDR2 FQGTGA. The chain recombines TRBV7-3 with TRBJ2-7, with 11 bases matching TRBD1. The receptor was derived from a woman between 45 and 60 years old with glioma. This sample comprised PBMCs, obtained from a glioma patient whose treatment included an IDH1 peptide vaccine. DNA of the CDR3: TGTGCCAGCAGCTTAACAAGCGGGACAGGGGGCTACGAGCAGTACTTC. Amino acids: CASSLTSGTGGYEQYF.